Following are 5 T cell receptor beta chains from one sample sequenced in a study of human T cells and chemical hapten exposure. This sample's time point: pre-sensitization, week 0. As to treatment: therapeutic diphenylcyclopropenone sensitization with weekly scalp DPC. Each CDR3 protein gets one entry after TCRdb re-called the RACE reads with MiXCR. The sample records around 350,000 distinct CDR3 sequences, around 5.5% being singletons. The sequencing here drew on whole blood, taken in connection with sensitization to the hapten diphenylcyclopropenone (DPC). Receptors originate from a woman aged 18-29 years with alopecia areata. Some clones in this sample may be carry-over from other donors' samples.

There are many counts of this clonotype. The CDR3: CASSLDWGTGELFF. Here the CDR3 DNA reads TGCGCCAGCAGCCTCGACTGGGGCACCGGGGAGCTGTTTTTT. The chain carries TRBV4-1 and TRBJ2-2; D not certain. The CDR3 covers 14 residues. The germline V gene has CDR1 MGHRA and CDR2 YSYEKL. V was trimmed by 4 bases and J by 4 bases, leaving 10 bases between them.

This clonotype was seen a handful of times. The chain joins TRBV5-1 to TRBJ1-2; TRBD1 aligns across 11 bases. The junction had 5 bases not matched to a gene; V was cut back by 2 bases and J by 5 bases. Germline V gene lookup returns CDR1 SGHRS and CDR2 YFSETQ. This CDR3 spans 15 amino acids. The CDR3 sequence is CASSLRTGGEYGYTF. The CDR3 bases are TGCGCCAGCAGCTTACGGACAGGGGGCGAATATGGCTACACCTTC.

This clonotype was observed a few times. This sequence joins TRBV20-1 and TRBJ1-2; unclear D gene. The V gene lost 6 bases and the J gene lost 8 bases, with 16 bases spanning the gap. The CDR3 is 12 residues long. From germline, CDR1 is DFQATT and CDR2 SNEGSKA (reference sequence). CDR3 region: CSAQDTVGGYTF. CDR3 nucleotide sequence: TGCAGTGCCCAAGACACCGTCGGGGGCTACACCTTC.

This clonotype occurred many times. The V call is TRBV7-2, the J call TRBJ2-3; a weak D match, TRBD2 (5 bases). The CDR3 covers 16 residues. Germline V gene lookup returns CDR1 SGHTA and CDR2 FQGNSA. Trimming removed 3 bases from V and 0 bases from J, with 13 bases in between. Here the CDR3 reads CASSLAMRASTDTQYF. CDR3 DNA sequence: TGTGCCAGCAGCTTGGCCATGAGGGCTAGCACAGATACGCAGTATTTT.

The J gene is TRBJ2-7, the V gene TRBV29-1; 8 nucleotides line up with TRBD1. With 5 bases clipped from V and 12 bases from J, the junction kept 9 bases outside the gene matches. The CDR3 spans 11 residues. Germline values: CDR1 SQVTM, CDR2 ANQGSEA. The chain's CDR3 is CSVLGQGFMYF. The DNA of the CDR3 is TGCAGCGTTTTAGGACAGGGATTTATGTACTTC.